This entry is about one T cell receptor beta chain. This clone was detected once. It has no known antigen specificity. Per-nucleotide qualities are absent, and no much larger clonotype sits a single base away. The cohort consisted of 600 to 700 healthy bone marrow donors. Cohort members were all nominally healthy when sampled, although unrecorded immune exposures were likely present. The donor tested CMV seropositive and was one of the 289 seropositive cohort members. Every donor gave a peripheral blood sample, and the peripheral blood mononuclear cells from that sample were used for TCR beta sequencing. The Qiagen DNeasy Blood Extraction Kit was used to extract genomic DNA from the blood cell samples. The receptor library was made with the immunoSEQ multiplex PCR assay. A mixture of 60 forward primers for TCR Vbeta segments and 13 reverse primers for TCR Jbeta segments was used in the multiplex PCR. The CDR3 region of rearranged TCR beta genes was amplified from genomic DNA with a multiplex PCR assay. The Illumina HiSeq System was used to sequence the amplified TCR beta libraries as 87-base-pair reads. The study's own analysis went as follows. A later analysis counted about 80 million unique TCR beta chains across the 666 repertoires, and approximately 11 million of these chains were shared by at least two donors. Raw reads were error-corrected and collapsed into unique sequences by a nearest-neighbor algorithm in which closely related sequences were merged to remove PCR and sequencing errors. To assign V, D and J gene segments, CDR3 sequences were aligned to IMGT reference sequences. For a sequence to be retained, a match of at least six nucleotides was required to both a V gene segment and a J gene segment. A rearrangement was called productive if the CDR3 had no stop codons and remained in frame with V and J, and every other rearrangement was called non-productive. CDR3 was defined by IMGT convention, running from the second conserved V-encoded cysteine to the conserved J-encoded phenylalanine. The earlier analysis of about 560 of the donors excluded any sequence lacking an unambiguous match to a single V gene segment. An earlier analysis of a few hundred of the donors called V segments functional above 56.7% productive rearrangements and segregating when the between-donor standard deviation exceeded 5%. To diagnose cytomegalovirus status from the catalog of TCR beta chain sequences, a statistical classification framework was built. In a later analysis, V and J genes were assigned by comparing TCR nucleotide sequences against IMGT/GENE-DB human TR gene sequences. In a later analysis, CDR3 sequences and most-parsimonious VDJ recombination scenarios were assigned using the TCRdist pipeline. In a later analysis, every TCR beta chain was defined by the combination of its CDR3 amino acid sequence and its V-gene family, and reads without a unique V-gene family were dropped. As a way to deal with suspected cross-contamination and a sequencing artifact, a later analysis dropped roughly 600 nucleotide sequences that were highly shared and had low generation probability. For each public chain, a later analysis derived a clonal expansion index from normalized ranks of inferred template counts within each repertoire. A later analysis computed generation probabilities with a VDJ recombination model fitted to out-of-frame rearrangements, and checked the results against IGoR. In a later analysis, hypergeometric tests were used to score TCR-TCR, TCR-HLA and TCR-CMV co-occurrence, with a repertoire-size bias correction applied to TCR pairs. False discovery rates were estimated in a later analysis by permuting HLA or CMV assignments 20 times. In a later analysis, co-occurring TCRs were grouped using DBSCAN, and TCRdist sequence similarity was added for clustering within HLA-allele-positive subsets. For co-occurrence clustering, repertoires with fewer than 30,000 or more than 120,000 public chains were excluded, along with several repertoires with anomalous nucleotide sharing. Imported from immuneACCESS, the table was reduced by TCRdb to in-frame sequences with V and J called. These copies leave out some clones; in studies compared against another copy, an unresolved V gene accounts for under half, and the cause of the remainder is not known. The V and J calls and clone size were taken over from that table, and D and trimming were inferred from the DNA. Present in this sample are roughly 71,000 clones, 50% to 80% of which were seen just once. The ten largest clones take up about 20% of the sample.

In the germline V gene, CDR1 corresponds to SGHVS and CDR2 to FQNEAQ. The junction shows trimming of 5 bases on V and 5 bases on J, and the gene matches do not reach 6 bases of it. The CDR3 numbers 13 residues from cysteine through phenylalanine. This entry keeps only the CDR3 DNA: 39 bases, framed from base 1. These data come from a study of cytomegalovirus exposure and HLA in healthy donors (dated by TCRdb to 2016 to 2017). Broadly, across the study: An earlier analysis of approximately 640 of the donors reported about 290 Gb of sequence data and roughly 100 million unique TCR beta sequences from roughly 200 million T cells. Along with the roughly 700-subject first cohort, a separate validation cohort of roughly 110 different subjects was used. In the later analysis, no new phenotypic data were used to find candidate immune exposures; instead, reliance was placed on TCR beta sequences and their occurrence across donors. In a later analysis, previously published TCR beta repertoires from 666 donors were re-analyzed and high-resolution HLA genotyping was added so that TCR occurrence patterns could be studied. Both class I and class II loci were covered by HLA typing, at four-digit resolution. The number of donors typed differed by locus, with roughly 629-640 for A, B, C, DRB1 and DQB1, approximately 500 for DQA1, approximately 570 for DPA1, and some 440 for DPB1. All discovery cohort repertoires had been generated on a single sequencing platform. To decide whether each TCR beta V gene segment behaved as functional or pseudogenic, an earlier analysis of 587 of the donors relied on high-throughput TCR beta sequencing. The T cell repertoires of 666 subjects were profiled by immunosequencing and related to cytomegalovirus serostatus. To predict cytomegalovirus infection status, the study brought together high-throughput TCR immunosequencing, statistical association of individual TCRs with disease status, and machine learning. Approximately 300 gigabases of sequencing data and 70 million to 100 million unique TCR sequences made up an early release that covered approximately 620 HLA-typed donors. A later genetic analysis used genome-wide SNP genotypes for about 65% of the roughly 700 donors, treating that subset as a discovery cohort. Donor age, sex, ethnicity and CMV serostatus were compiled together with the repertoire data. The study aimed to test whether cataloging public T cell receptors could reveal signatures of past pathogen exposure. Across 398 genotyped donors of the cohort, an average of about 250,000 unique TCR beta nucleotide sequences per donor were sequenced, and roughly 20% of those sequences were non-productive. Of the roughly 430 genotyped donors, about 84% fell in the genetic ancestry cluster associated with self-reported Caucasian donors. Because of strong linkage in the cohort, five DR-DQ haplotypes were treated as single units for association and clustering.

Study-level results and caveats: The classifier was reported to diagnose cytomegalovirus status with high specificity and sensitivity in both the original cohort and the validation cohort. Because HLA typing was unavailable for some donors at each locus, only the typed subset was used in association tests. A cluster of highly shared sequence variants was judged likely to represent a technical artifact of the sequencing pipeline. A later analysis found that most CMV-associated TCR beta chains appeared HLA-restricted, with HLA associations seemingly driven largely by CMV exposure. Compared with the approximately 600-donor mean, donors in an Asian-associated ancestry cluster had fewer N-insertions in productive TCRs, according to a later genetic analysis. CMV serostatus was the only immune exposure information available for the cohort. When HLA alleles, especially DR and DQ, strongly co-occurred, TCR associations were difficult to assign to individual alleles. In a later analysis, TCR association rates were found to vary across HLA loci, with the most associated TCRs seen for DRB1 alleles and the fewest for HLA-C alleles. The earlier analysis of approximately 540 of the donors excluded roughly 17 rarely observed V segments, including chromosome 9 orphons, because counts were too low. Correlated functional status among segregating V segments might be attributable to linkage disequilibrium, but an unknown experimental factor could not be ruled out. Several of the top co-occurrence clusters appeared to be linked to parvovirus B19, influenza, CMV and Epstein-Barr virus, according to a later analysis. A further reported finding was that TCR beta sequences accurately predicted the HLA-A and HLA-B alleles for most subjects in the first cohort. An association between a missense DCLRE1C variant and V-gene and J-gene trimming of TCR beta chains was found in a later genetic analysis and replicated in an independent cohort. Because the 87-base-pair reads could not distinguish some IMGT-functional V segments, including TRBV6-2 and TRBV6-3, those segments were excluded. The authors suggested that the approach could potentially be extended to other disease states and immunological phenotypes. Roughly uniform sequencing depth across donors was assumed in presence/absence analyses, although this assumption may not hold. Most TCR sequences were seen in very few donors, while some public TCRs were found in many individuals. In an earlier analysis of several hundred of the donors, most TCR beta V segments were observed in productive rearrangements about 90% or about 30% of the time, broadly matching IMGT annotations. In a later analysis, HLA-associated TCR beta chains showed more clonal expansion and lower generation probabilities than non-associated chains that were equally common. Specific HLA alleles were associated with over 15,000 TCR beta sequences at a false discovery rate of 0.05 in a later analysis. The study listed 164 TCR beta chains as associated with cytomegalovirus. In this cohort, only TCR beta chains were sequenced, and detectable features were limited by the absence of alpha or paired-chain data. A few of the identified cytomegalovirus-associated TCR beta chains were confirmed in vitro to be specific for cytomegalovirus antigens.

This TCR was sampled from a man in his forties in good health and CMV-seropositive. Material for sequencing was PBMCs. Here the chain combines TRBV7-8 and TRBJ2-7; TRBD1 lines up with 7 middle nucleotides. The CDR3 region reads CASSPGGGNEQYF. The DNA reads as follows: TGTGCCAGCAGCCCAGGGGGTGGCAACGAGCAGTACTTC.